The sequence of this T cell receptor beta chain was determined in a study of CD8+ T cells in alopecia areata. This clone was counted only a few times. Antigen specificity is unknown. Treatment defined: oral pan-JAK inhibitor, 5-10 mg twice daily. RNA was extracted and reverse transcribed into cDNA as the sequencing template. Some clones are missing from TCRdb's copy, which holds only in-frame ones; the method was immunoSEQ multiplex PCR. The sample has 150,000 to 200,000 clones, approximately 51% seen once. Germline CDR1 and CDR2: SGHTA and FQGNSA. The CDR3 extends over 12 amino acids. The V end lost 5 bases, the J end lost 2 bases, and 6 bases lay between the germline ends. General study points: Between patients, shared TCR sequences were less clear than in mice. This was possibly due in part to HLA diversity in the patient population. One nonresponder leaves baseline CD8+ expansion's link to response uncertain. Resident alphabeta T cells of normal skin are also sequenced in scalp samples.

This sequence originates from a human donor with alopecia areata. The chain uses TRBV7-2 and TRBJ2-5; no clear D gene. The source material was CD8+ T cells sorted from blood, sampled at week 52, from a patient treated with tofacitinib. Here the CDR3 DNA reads TGTGCCAGCAGCCGAAGGCAAGAGACCCAGTACTTC. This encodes CASSRRQETQYF. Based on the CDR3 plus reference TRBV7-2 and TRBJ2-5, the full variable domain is GAGVSQSPSNKVTEKGKDVELRCDPISGHTALYWYRQSLGQGLEFLIYFQGNSAPDKSGLPSDRFSAERTGGSVSTLTIQRTQQEDSAVYLCASSRRQETQYFGPGTRLLVL.